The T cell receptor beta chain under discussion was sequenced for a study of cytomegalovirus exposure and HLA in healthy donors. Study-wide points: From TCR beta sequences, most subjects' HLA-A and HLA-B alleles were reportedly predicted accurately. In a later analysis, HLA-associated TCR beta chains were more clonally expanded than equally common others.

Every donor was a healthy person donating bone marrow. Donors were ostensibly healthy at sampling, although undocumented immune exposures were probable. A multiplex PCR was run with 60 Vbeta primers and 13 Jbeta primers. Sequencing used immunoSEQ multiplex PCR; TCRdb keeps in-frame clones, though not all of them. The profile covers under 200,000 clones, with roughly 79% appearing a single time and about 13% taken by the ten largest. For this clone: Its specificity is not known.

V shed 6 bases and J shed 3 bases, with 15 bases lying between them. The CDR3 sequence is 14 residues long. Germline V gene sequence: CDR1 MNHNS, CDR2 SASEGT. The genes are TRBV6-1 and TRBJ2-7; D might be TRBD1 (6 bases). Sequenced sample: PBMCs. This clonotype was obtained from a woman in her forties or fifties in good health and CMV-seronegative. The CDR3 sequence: CASRRQATDYEQYF. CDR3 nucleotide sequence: TGTGCCAGCAGGAGACAGGCTACCGACTACGAGCAGTACTTC.